Each of the 28 T cell receptor beta chains below was sequenced from the same sample in a study of T cell responses to AZD1222 COVID-19 vaccine. TCRdb keeps only in-frame clones here, not all; method: immunoSEQ multiplex PCR. The data show 100,000 to 120,000 clones, 94% seen once. Sequencing used peripheral blood, obtained 28 days after the second AZD1222 dose. The receptors here all came from an adult who received the AZD1222 COVID-19 vaccine.

As to this clone: Relative to the germline gene, one junction end is altered; a read error may explain this. As DNA, the CDR3 is TGTGCCAGCAGCTACGTCGTTACAGGTTCCTCGTATTACTTT. It encodes CASSYVVTGSSYYF. The chain is built from TRBV5-5 and TRBJ1-1; tentative D call: TRBD1 (5 bases). Germline CDR1 SGHKS, CDR2 YYEKEE (reference sequence). This CDR3 has 14 residues.

The chain is built from TRBV3-1 (or the pseudogene TRBV3-2) and TRBJ2-1; the D gene is possibly TRBD2 (5 bases). V shed 6 bases and J shed 2 bases, with 17 bases lying between them. Germline lookup yields CDR1 LGHDT and CDR2 YNNKEL (reference sequence). CDR3 length: 16 residues. The CDR3, as DNA: TGTGCCAGCAGTCTTAGCGCGAGGGATCCCTACAATGAGCAGTTCTTC. Residues: CASSLSARDPYNEQFF.

This chain links TRBV6-5 with TRBJ2-6; TRBD2 might be the D (6 bases). Germline CDR1 and CDR2: MNHEY and SVGAGI. The CDR3 is 15 amino acids. The ends were cut back, 8 bases at V and 4 bases at J, with 15 bases in the middle. CDR3: CASHLGGKGANVLTF. DNA of the CDR3: TGTGCCAGCCACCTCGGGGGTAAAGGGGCCAACGTCCTGACTTTC.

V usage is TRBV20-1 and J usage is TRBJ1-5; TRBD1 aligns across 9 bases. V shed 3 bases, J shed 4 bases, and the junction held 4 bases outside the gene matches. From germline, CDR1 is DFQATT and CDR2 SNEGSKA (reference sequence). The CDR3 runs to 14 residues. The CDR3 here is CSASRDRENQPQHF. The DNA of the CDR3 is TGCAGTGCTAGTCGGGACAGGGAAAATCAGCCCCAGCATTTT.

CDR3 protein: CSVEKAGGLGTEAFF. In nucleotides, the CDR3 is TGCAGCGTTGAAAAAGCCGGGGGGCTGGGAACTGAAGCTTTCTTT. V and J are TRBV29-1 and TRBJ1-1; D might be TRBD1 (6 bases). The CDR3 has 15 residues. The ends were cut back, 2 bases at V and 5 bases at J, with 18 bases in the middle. Germline V gene sequence: CDR1 SQVTM, CDR2 ANQGSEA.

The chain combines TRBV3-1 (or the pseudogene TRBV3-2) with TRBJ1-5, with 7 bases aligning to TRBD1. The CDR3 is 14 amino acids. V lost 6 bases to trimming and J lost 4 bases; unmatched junction nucleotides: 6. In germline, CDR1 is LGHDT, CDR2 YNNKEL (reference sequence). CDR3 in DNA: TGTGCCAGCAGGGATAACAGGGGAAATCAGCCCCAGCATTTT. This sequence encodes CASRDNRGNQPQHF.

The J gene is TRBJ1-1, the V gene TRBV2, with a tentative D call TRBD1 (6 bases). Trimming removed 3 bases at V and 5 bases at J, with 16 bases between. CDR1 SNHLY and CDR2 FYNNEI come from the germline V gene. This CDR3 has 15 amino acids. CDR3 residues: CASSEKTGHPTEAFF. DNA of the CDR3: TGTGCCAGCAGTGAGAAAACAGGGCACCCGACTGAAGCTTTCTTT.

The chain joins TRBV28 to TRBJ2-5, with no clear D. Germline CDR1 is MDHEN and CDR2 is SYDVKM. With 7 bases removed from V and 2 bases from J, the gap between germline ends came to 8 bases. The CDR3 is made up of 12 amino acids. The CDR3, as DNA: TGTGCCAGCAAGAACCTGCAAGAGACCCAGTACTTC. Translated: CASKNLQETQYF.

The chain couples TRBV29-1 to TRBJ2-5, with TRBD2 as a possible D gene (5 bases). Germline CDR1 and CDR2: SQVTM and ANQGSEA. Trimming left V 7 bases short and J 0 bases short, with 12 bases between. The CDR3 has 13 amino acids. The chain's CDR3 is CSADPGDQETQYF. The CDR3 DNA sequence: TGCAGCGCGGACCCCGGGGACCAAGAGACCCAGTACTTC.

The rearrangement joins TRBV4-1 to TRBJ1-1; unclear D gene. The germline CDR1 and CDR2 sequences are MGHRA and YSYEKL. Trimming pared 4 bases from V and 3 bases from J, leaving 12 bases between. CDR3 length: 14 amino acids. The CDR3 reads CASSPLGGDTEAFF. Here the CDR3 DNA reads TGCGCCAGCAGCCCCCTGGGCGGGGACACTGAAGCTTTCTTT.

This clone was seen just once. V is TRBV6-5 and J is TRBJ1-2; D remains unclear. CDR3 size: 15 residues. Trimming stripped 5 bases from V and 4 bases from J, with 17 bases between. Germline CDR1 and CDR2: MNHEY and SVGAGI. CDR3 sequence (DNA): TGTGCCAGCAGTCCCCCGGACCCCGGAGGCTATGGCTACACCTTC. Encoded protein: CASSPPDPGGYGYTF.

This clone was seen only once. The chain combines TRBV7-8 with TRBJ2-1; possible D gene TRBD1, 5 bases. The CDR3 totals 18 residues. The ends were cut back, 5 bases at V and 4 bases at J, with 24 bases in the middle. The germline V gene has CDR1 SGHVS and CDR2 FQNEAQ. CDR3 nucleotides: TGTGCCAGCAGCCTCCCTAGGGGATCTAGTTCCGGGTACAATGAGCAGTTCTTC. Translated: CASSLPRGSSSGYNEQFF. The whole variable domain, filled in from reference TRBV7-8 and TRBJ2-1, reads GAGVSQSPRYKVAKRGQDVALRCDPISGHVSLFWYQQALGQGPEFLTYFQNEAQLDKSGLPSDRFFAERPEGSVSTLKIQRTQQEDSAVYLCASSLPRGSSSGYNEQFFGPGTRLTVL.

The chain couples TRBV25-1 to TRBJ1-1; D may be TRBD1 (6 bases). Germline-derived CDR1 and CDR2 are MGHDK and SYGVNS. Trimming shortened V by 2 bases and J by 6 bases, and 10 bases separated the two germline ends. The CDR3 covers 13 residues. CDR3 in DNA: TGTGCCAGCAGTGAAGCGGGGACATCTGAAGCTTTCTTT. Amino acids: CASSEAGTSEAFF.

The chain has TRBV7-2 and TRBJ2-1; D ambiguous. The V gene lost 5 bases and the J gene lost 5 bases, with 10 bases spanning the gap. CDR1 is SGHTA, CDR2 FQGNSA, per germline. The CDR3 loop spans 13 amino acids. The CDR3 DNA follows: TGTGCCAGCAGCCCCCGTGGGAACAATGAGCAGTTCTTC. It specifies CASSPRGNNEQFF.

The chain carries TRBV11-2 and TRBJ1-1; a weak D match, TRBD1 (5 bases). CDR3 length: 15 residues. V lost 1 base and J lost 4, with 13 bases in between. CDR1 and CDR2 from the germline V gene are SGHAT and FQNNGV. Here the CDR3 reads CASSLGHPRGTEAFF. CDR3 sequence (DNA): TGTGCCAGCAGCTTAGGGCATCCGAGGGGCACTGAAGCTTTCTTT.

The chain couples TRBV15 to TRBJ1-2, with D unresolved. Germline CDR1 LNHNV, CDR2 YYDKDF (reference sequence). Trimming took off 0 bases at V and 1 base at J, with 9 bases between the two ends. The CDR3 consists of 15 residues. CDR3 sequence reads: CATSRDQAVNYGYTF. CDR3 nucleotide sequence: TGTGCCACCAGCAGAGATCAGGCGGTTAACTATGGCTACACCTTC.

The CDR3 nucleotides are TGTGCCAGTAGGGAGTGGGTGAACACTGAAGCTTTCTTT. Amino acids: CASREWVNTEAFF. The chain has TRBV5-6 and TRBJ1-1; D unclear. This CDR3 spans 13 amino acids. CDR1 is SGHDT, CDR2 YYEEEE, per germline. Trimming pared 8 bases from V and 0 bases from J, leaving 11 bases between.

The chain links TRBV6-5 to TRBJ1-5, with D possibly matching TRBD1 (6 bases). V shed 5 bases and J shed 6 bases, with 17 bases lying between them. Germline V gives CDR1 MNHEY, CDR2 SVGAGI. There are 15 residues in the CDR3. CDR3 protein: CASSRKQGSGQPQHF. In nucleotides, the CDR3 is TGTGCCAGCAGTCGCAAACAGGGCTCTGGTCAGCCCCAGCATTTT.

V is TRBV30 and J is TRBJ1-2; TRBD1 might be the D (5 bases). The germline V and J ends were trimmed by 2 bases and 8 bases, with 15 bases remaining between them. This CDR3 region has 13 residues. CDR1 is GTSNPN and CDR2 is SVGIG in the germline V gene (reference sequence). CDR3 DNA: TGTGCCTGGAGTAGATCCGGGACCGGGGGCTACACCTTC. Its protein product is CAWSRSGTGGYTF.

This sequence joins TRBV30 and TRBJ1-1; 8 nucleotides line up with TRBD1. Germline assignment: CDR1 GTSNPN and CDR2 SVGIG (reference sequence). This CDR3 has 14 residues. Trimming cost V 5 bases and J 2 bases; bases outside gene matches: 7. The CDR3 bases are TGTGCCTGGGGGACAGGCGTTCTCAACACTGAAGCTTTCTTT. Translating gives CAWGTGVLNTEAFF. The whole variable domain, filled in from reference TRBV30 and TRBJ1-1, reads SQTIHQWPATLVQPVGSPLSLECTVEGTSNPNLYWYRQAAGRGLQLLFYSVGIGQISSEVPQNLSASRPQDRQFILSSKKLLLSDSGFYLCAWGTGVLNTEAFFGQGTRLTVV.

The CDR3 reads CASSVRAARNEQYF. The CDR3 DNA reads TGTGCCAGCAGCGTGAGGGCTGCCCGGAACGAGCAGTACTTC. This rearrangement joins TRBV7-9 to TRBJ2-7; perhaps TRBD2 as D (5 bases). The CDR3 sequence is 14 residues long. Between the trimmed V and J ends, which lost 5 bases and 5 bases, there was a span of 16 bases. Germline values: CDR1 SEHNR, CDR2 FQNEAQ (reference sequence).

The chain is built from TRBV3-1 (or the pseudogene TRBV3-2) and TRBJ1-2; D gene ambiguous. Germline CDR1 and CDR2: LGHDT and YNNKEL (reference sequence). CDR3 length: 13 amino acids. V lost 6 bases, J lost 8 bases, and 16 bases lay in between. As DNA, the CDR3 is TGTGCCAGCAGAACCTCCATCGGTGGAGGCTACACCTTC. This encodes CASRTSIGGGYTF.

The chain couples TRBV15 to TRBJ1-2; 7 bases align to TRBD1. The germline CDR1 and CDR2 sequences are LNHNV and YYDKDF (reference sequence). The CDR3 is 14 residues long. J lost 8 bases, V lost 1 base, and 7 bases had no gene match. The CDR3 DNA reads TGTGCCACCAGCAGAGGGGACAGCTCTATCGGCTACACCTTC. Translation: CATSRGDSSIGYTF. Together with reference TRBV15 and TRBJ1-2, the CDR3 gives the full variable domain: DAMVIQNPRYQVTQFGKPVTLSCSQTLNHNVMYWYQQKSSQAPKLLFHYYDKDFNNEADTPDNFQSRRPNTSFCFLDIRSPGLGDTAMYLCATSRGDSSIGYTFGSGTRLTVV.

The chain combines TRBV7-6 with TRBJ2-3; TRBD2 is a possible D gene (5 bases). The CDR3 runs to 16 residues. With 5 bases removed from V and 1 base from J, the gap between germline ends came to 16 bases. Germline V lookup: CDR1 SGHVS, CDR2 FNYEAQ. The CDR3 DNA follows: TGTGCCAGCAGCATAATGGAGGCGGTTGGCACAGATACGCAGTATTTT. Translated, it gives CASSIMEAVGTDTQYF.

This chain links TRBV5-1 with TRBJ2-5; 7 bases map to TRBD1. With 3 bases clipped from V and 2 bases from J, the junction kept 1 base outside the gene matches. The CDR3 extends over 13 amino acids. In germline, CDR1 is SGHRS, CDR2 YFSETQ. CDR3: CASSSGQQETQYF. The CDR3 DNA reads as TGCGCCAGCAGCTCGGGACAGCAAGAGACCCAGTACTTC.

The CDR3: CAITTSGAYEQYF. The DNA for the CDR3 is TGTGCCATCACGACTAGCGGCGCTTACGAGCAGTACTTC. The chain couples TRBV7-9 to TRBJ2-7, with 9 bases identical to TRBD2. The CDR3 is 13 amino acids. V was clipped by 10 bases and J by 4 bases; unmatched bases: 8. The germline gives CDR1 SEHNR, CDR2 FQNEAQ (reference sequence).

The genes are TRBV13 and TRBJ1-2; D gene uncertain. The CDR3 has 13 amino acids. V was clipped by 3 bases and J by 1 base, with 6 bases between them. The germline gives CDR1 PRHDT, CDR2 FYEKMQ (reference sequence). This chain's CDR3 is CASSLGDNYGYTF. CDR3 coding DNA: TGTGCCAGCAGCTTGGGTGATAACTATGGCTACACCTTC.

The chain has TRBV29-1 and TRBJ2-3; tentative D call: TRBD1 (5 bases). Trimming left V 4 bases short and J 4 bases short, with 6 bases between. The germline CDR1 and CDR2 sequences are SQVTM and ANQGSEA. The CDR3 has 11 residues. The CDR3 region is CSVGGADTQYF. DNA for the CDR3: TGCAGCGTTGGGGGCGCAGATACGCAGTATTTT.